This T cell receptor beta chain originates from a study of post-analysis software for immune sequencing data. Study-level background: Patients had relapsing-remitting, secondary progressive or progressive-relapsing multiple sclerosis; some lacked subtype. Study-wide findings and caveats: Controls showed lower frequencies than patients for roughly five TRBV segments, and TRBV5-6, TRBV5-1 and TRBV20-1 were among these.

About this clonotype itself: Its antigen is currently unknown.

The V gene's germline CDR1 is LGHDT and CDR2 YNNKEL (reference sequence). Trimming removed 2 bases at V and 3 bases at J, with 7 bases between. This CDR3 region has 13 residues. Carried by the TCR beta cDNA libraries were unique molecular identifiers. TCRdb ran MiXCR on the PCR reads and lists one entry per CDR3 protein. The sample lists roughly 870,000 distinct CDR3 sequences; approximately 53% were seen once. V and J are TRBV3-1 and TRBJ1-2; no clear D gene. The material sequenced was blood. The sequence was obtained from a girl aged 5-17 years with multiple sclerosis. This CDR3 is CASSQYKDYGYTF. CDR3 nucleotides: TGTGCCAGCAGCCAATACAAGGACTATGGCTACACCTTC.